This T cell receptor (beta chain) was documented in a study of shared clonotypes between healthy human individuals. The CDR3 length is 13 residues. From germline, CDR1 is MDHEN and CDR2 SYDVKM. TCRdb's copy holds only in-frame clones and misses some; the assay was immunoSEQ multiplex PCR. The table records fewer than 600,000 clones, around 79% of them present only once. This clonotype was obtained from a woman aged 40-49 years in good health. Some clones in this sample may be carry-over from other donors' samples. Source material: PBMCs. The chain joins TRBV28 to TRBJ2-5, with D perhaps matching TRBD1 (6 bases). The J call may be incorrect, as the DNA end agrees better with TRBJ2-7. The CDR3 spells CASFDRYSYEQYF. The CDR3 DNA sequence: TGTGCCAGCTTTGACAGGTACTCCTACGAGCAGTACTTC.